A selection of T cell receptor beta chains follows, all from one sample in a study of cytomegalovirus exposure and HLA in healthy donors. The repertoire was sequenced with immunoSEQ multiplex PCR; TCRdb's copy has only in-frame clones and lacks some. The repertoire table contains 150,000 or so clones. The sample taken for sequencing was PBMCs. The receptor set was obtained from a woman aged 45-59 years in good health and CMV-seronegative. Each CDR3 is given with its conserved first and last residue. The order of the fields is J gene, V gene, CDR3 protein.

>TRBJ1-4|TRBV28
CASSLTGINEKLFF
>TRBJ1-6|TRBV9
CASSVQQSNSPLHF
>TRBJ2-1|TRBV5-1
CASSLGGTGGHNEQFF
>TRBJ1-1|TRBV28
CASREQGHPYEAFF
>TRBJ1-5|TRBV6-1
CASMGGNNQPQHF
>TRBJ1-3|TRBV19
CASSLYRGSGNTIYF
>TRBJ1-3|TRBV6-1
CASSDSTASGNTIYF
>TRBJ1-2|TRBV6-6
CASSPRTGSSYTF
>TRBJ2-5|TRBV9
CASSDGGRETQYF
>TRBJ1-2|TRBV27
CASSFLGQGELVYGYTF
>TRBJ2-3|TRBV5-4
CASSLISGSSTDTQYF
>TRBJ2-7|TRBV28
CASSLAGTGGHEQYF
>TRBJ2-1|TRBV19
CASSSPKLSGRVNEQFF
>TRBJ2-5|TRBV4-3
CASSQGDYLRGEETQYF
>TRBJ1-1|TRBV5-5
CASSRPGQWDEAFF
>TRBJ1-2|TRBV6-1
CASSPGGPYGYTF
>TRBJ1-2|TRBV20-1
CRLGNRGYTF
>TRBJ1-4|TRBV19
CASSSRGVNEKLFF
>TRBJ1-5|TRBV19
CASSMGTGANQPQHF
>TRBJ1-5|TRBV6-5
CASSYQRGSNQPQHF
>TRBJ1-5|TRBV6-5
CASSPPGGNQPQHF
>TRBJ1-2|TRBV30
CAWSVAGRGGYTF
>TRBJ2-1|TRBV7-9
CASSLEPSYNEQFF
>TRBJ2-1|TRBV10-2
CASRAGQGSQYEQFF
>TRBJ1-3|TRBV19
CASSTPRYSGNTIYF
>TRBJ2-7|TRBV7-6
CASSLVPGTEGYEQYF
>TRBJ2-5|TRBV9
CASSVASLAGVETQYF
>TRBJ2-1|TRBV4-2
CASSQDGGGGTGTSTNEQFF
>TRBJ2-7|TRBV7-8
CASSLSGIPVDEQYF
>TRBJ2-1|TRBV6-1
CASSEAWTDPSGGWANEQFF
>TRBJ2-5|TRBV6-1
CASRRGIQETQYF
>TRBJ2-7|TRBV2
CASTGRDRGFDEQYF
>TRBJ2-3|TRBV5-6
CASSPLGLAGGESTDTQYF
>TRBJ2-1|TRBV30
CAWNLGGQGFNEQFF
>TRBJ2-1|TRBV4-2
CASSQDGYNEQFF